The 15 T cell receptor beta chains below all came from one sample that was sequenced in a study of T cells expressing NK-cell markers (dated by TCRdb to the early 2020s). Library generation was performed with 5' RACE. Sequenced using an Illumina HiSeq 2000. Through TCRdb reprocessing, the reads give one entry per CDR3 protein sequence; DNA is omitted. The table for this sample lists around 280,000 distinct CDR3 sequences. The ten largest clones add up to 0.3% to 0.45% of the sample. Material: blood T cells: a sorted CD56 or NKG2C T cell subset, CD4+ or CD8+ T cells, or bulk PBMC T cells (not recorded which). These receptors all come from a man aged 18 to 29 in good health. Donor details come from another sample of the same person, matched by shared clones.

V is TRBV20-1 and J is TRBJ2-3; there is no DNA to check the TCRdb D call of TRBD1. The CDR3 is 12 amino acids. Germline lookup yields CDR1 DFQATT and CDR2 SNEGSKA (reference sequence). The CDR3 protein is CSPNLRRDTQYF.

The rearrangement uses TRBV5-6 and TRBJ2-2; TCRdb lists TRBD1, though no DNA is available to test this call. The CDR3 contains 15 residues. Germline loops: CDR1 SGHDT, CDR2 YYEEEE. The CDR3 is CASSLVGVGRGELFF.

The V call is TRBV20-1, the J call TRBJ2-4; TCRdb's D call, TRBD2, is unchecked because there is no DNA. Germline V gives CDR1 DFQATT, CDR2 SNEGSKA (reference sequence). CDR3 size: 17 residues. The CDR3 loop reads CSAAAGTSAVAKNIQYF.

This chain joins TRBV12-3 or TRBV12-4 and TRBJ2-2; TCRdb returns TRBD1, unconfirmable since there is no DNA. The CDR3 contains 15 residues. CDR3 in amino acids: CASSITGGGRGELFF.

The rearrangement links TRBV24-1 to TRBJ2-5; the TCRdb D gene call, TRBD1, has no DNA to confirm it. Germline loops: CDR1 KGHDR, CDR2 SFDVKD. The CDR3 is 13 residues long. This chain's CDR3 is CATSPGHKETQYF.

This rearrangement joins TRBV5-4 to TRBJ2-7; the TCRdb D gene call, TRBD2, has no DNA to confirm it. The CDR3 runs 15 residues. CDR1 and CDR2 from the germline V gene are SGHNT and YYREEE (reference sequence). The CDR3 reads CASSLGTAYSYEQYF.

The gene calls are TRBV5-6 and TRBJ2-4. The CDR3 extends over 13 amino acids. The V gene's germline CDR1 is SGHDT and CDR2 YYEEEE. This chain's CDR3 is CASIFQGQNIQYF. Complete variable domain (other parts from reference TRBV5-6 and TRBJ2-4): DAGVTQSPTHLIKTRGQQVTLRCSPKSGHDTVSWYQQALGQGPQFIFQYYEEEERQRGNFPDRFSGHQFPNYSSELNVNALLLGDSALYLCASIFQGQNIQYFGAGTRLSVL.

The chain is built from TRBV6-1 and TRBJ2-1; absent DNA, TCRdb's TRBD2 call cannot be checked. The CDR3 contains 16 residues. The germline gives CDR1 MNHNS, CDR2 SASEGT. CDR3 amino acids: CASSQIGTSGHNEQFF.

The chain links TRBV29-1 to TRBJ1-1; TCRdb names TRBD1, which stays unverified in the absence of DNA. Per germline, CDR1 SQVTM and CDR2 ANQGSEA. This CDR3 is 14 amino acids long. The CDR3 loop is CSVEVPRMNTEAFF.

The chain combines TRBV3-1 with TRBJ1-5; TCRdb's D gene call, TRBD1, goes unchecked for lack of DNA. Germline V lookup: CDR1 LGHDT, CDR2 YNNKEL (reference sequence). This CDR3 is built from 16 residues. The CDR3 loop reads CASSQAGTGGRQPQHF.

The V call is TRBV19, the J call TRBJ2-5; TCRdb gives TRBD1 as the D gene, but with no DNA this cannot be confirmed. Germline-derived CDR1 and CDR2 are LNHDA and SQIVND (reference sequence). This CDR3 contains 13 residues. The CDR3 loop is CASSIGGVQTQYF.

CDR3 amino acids: CASSLRDRSNTEAFF. The chain recombines TRBV7-2 with TRBJ1-1; TCRdb proposes TRBD1, but this gene call is untestable without DNA. The CDR3 contains 15 residues. Germline lookup yields CDR1 SGHTA and CDR2 FQGNSA.

The genes are TRBV30 and TRBJ1-1; the TCRdb call, TRBD1, lacks DNA for checking. Germline V gene sequence: CDR1 GTSNPN, CDR2 SVGIG (reference sequence). The length of the CDR3 is 13 residues. CDR3: CAWSPFGGTGAFF.

The rearrangement joins TRBV5-1 to TRBJ2-5; the D gene TCRdb calls, TRBD1, cannot be checked with no DNA. The CDR3 extends over 13 amino acids. The germline CDR1 and CDR2 sequences are SGHRS and YFSETQ. The CDR3 reads CASSLIGGETQYF.

The chain carries TRBV12-3 or TRBV12-4 and TRBJ1-3; the TCRdb D gene call, TRBD1, has no DNA to confirm it. This CDR3 has 15 residues. CDR3 amino acids: CASSLGPASGNTIYF.